This TCR beta chain was sequenced during a study of blood T cell repertoires in COVID-19. On the study more broadly: From the United States, Italy and Spain came samples of acute and convalescent COVID-19. The cDNA or gDNA used as material had been derived from T cells, B-cell-depleted T cells, or PBMCs.

The table came from immunoSEQ multiplex PCR; TCRdb's copy has only in-frame clones and leaves some out. The profile covers 200,000 to 250,000 clones, with 70% to 90% appearing a single time and 3% to 3.5% taken by the ten largest. Enrollees, 18 to 89 years old, lived in roughly 24 US areas. Cohort assignment relied on participant-reported clinical history. The clonotype was recovered from a woman aged 45-59 years in a cohort exposed to, infected with or recovered from COVID-19 (not recorded which). Sample: PBMCs or T cells enriched from blood (not recorded which).

The CDR3 here is CASSLGGIDRSGELFF. The CDR3 coding sequence is TGTGCCAGCTCACTAGGGGGAATAGATCGCAGCGGGGAGCTGTTTTTT. The V call is TRBV13, the J call TRBJ2-2; D might be TRBD1 (6 bases). The V gene lost 8 bases and the J gene lost 7 bases, with 23 bases spanning the gap. Germline loops: CDR1 PRHDT, CDR2 FYEKMQ (reference sequence). The length of the CDR3 is 16 residues.